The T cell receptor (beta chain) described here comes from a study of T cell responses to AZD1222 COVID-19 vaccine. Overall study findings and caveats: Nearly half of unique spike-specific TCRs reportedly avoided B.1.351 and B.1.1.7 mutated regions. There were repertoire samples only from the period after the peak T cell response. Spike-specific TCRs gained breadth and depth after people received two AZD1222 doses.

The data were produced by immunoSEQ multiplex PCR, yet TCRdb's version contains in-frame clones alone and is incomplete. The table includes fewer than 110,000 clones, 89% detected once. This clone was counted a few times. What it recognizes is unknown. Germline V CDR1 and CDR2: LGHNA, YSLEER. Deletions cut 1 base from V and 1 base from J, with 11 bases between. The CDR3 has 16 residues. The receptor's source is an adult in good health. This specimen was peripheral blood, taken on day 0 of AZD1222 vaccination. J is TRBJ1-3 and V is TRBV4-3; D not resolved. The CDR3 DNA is TGCGCCAGCAGCCAAGGGGCGGTGGGATCTGGAAACACCATATATTTT. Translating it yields CASSQGAVGSGNTIYF.